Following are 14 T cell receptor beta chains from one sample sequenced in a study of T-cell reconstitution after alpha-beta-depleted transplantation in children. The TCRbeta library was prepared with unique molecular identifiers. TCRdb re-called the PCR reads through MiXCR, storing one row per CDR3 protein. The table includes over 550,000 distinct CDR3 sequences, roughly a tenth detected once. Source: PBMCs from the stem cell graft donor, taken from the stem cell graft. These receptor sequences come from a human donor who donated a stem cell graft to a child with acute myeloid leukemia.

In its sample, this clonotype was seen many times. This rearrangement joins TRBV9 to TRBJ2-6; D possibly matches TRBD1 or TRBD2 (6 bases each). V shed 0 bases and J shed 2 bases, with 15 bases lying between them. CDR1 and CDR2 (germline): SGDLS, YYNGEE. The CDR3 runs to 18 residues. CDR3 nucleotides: TGTGCCAGCAGCGTAGCTACGGGAGAGGGGGCTGGGGCCAACGTCCTGACTTTC. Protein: CASSVATGEGAGANVLTF.

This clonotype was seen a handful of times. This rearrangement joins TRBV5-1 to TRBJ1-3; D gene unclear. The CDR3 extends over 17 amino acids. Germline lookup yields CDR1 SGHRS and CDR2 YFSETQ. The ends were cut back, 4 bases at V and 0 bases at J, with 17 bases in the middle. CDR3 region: CASSSGYGKFSGNTIYF. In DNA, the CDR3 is TGCGCCAGCAGCAGCGGGTATGGGAAGTTCTCTGGAAACACCATATATTTT.

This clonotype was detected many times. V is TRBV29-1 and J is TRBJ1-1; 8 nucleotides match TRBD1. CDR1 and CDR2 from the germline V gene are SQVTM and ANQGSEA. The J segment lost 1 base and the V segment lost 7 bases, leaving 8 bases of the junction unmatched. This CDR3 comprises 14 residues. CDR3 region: CSANTGGTNTEAFF. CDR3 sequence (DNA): TGCAGCGCGAATACAGGGGGGACGAACACTGAAGCTTTCTTT.

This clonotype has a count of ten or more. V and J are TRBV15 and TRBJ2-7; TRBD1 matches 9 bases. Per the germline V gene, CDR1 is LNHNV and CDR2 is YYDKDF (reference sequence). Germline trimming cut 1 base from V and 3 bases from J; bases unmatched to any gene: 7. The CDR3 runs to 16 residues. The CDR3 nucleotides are TGTGCCACCAGCAGAGGCACCTGGACAGGGGTCTACGAGCAGTACTTC. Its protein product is CATSRGTWTGVYEQYF.

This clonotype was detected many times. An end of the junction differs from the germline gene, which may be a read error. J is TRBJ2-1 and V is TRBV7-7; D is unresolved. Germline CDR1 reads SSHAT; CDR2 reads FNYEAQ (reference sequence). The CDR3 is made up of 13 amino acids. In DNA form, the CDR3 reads TGTGCTAGCAGCTTAGATTATTACAATGAGCAGTTCTTC. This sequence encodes CASSLDYYNEQFF. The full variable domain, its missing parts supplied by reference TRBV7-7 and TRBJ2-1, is GAGVSQSPRYKVTKRGQDVTLRCDPISSHATLYWYQQALGQGPEFLTYFNYEAQPDKSGLPSDRFSAERPEGSISTLTIQRTEQRDSAMYRCASSLDYYNEQFFGPGTRLTVL.

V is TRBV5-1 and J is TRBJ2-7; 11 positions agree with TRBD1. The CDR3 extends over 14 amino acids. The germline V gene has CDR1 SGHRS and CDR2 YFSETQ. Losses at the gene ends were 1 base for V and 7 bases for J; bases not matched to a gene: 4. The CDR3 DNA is TGCGCCAGCAGCTTGATGGACAGGGGGCGGGAGCAGTACTTC. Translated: CASSLMDRGREQYF.

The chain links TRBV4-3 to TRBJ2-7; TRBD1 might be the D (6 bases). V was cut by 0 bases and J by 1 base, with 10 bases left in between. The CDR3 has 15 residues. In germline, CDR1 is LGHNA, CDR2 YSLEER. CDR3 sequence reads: CASSQDSGTSYEQYF. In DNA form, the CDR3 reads TGCGCCAGCAGCCAAGATTCCGGGACATCCTACGAGCAGTACTTC.

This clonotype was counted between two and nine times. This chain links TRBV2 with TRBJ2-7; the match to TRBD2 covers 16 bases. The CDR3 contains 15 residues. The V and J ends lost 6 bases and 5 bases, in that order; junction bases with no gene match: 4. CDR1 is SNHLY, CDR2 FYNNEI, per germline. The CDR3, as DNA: TGTGCCAGCAGGGGGACTAGCGGGAGGGGGGACGAGCAGTACTTC. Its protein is CASRGTSGRGDEQYF.

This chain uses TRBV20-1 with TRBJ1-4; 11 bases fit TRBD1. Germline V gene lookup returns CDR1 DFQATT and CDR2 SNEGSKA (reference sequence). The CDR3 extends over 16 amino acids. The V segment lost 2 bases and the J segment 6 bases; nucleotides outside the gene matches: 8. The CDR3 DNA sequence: TGCAGTGCTAGATTCGGGACAGGGGGGGGAGATGAAAAACTGTTTTTT. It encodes CSARFGTGGGDEKLFF.

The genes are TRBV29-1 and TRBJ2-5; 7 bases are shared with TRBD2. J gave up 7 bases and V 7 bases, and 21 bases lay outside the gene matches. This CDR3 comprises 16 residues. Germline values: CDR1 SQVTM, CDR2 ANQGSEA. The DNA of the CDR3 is TGCAGCGCGGATTTGGGAGCGGGGCCGCCCGGGGGGACCCAGTACTTC. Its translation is CSADLGAGPPGGTQYF.

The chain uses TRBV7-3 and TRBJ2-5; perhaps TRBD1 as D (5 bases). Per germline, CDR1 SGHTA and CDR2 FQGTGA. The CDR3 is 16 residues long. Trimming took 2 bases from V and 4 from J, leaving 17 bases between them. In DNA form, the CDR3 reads TGTGCCAGCAGCTTAGGACCCAGGGCCTCGCGAGAGACCCAGTACTTC. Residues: CASSLGPRASRETQYF.

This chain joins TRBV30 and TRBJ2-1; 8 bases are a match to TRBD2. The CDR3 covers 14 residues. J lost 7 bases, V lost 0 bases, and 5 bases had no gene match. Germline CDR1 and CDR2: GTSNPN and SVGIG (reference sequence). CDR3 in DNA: TGTGCCTGGAGTGTACTCGGGGGGGAGAATGAGCAGTTCTTC. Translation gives CAWSVLGGENEQFF.

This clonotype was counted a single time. CDR3 DNA sequence: TGTACCTGTGGACAGGGGAACACCGGGGAGCTGTTTTTT. This sequence encodes CTCGQGNTGELFF. The rearrangement joins TRBV7-9 to TRBJ2-2; TRBD1 agrees at 8 bases. This CDR3 contains 13 residues. Germline values: CDR1 SEHNR, CDR2 FQNEAQ (reference sequence).

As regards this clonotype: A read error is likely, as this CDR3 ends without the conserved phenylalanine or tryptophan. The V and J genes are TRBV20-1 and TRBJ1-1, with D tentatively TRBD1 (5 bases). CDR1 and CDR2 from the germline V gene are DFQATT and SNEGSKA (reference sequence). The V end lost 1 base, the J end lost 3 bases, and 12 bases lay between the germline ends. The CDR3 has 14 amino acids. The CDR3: CSARVGGSDTEAFV. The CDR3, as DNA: TGCAGTGCTAGAGTCGGGGGGTCGGACACTGAAGCTTTCGTT.